Below, 12 T cell receptor beta chains from the same sample are listed, as sequenced in a study of shared clonotypes between healthy human individuals. Naive-designated CD8 cells lacked CD45RO, were positively enriched for CCR7, and omitted terminally differentiated effector memory CD45RA+ cells. TCRdb keeps only in-frame clones here, not all; method: immunoSEQ multiplex PCR. The sample carries under 850,000 clones, 85% to 95% recorded once. The sample consisted of naive CD8+ T cells sorted from blood. The receptors were gathered from a man between 25 and 39 years old in good health.

This chain joins TRBV4-2 and TRBJ2-7, with a tentative D call TRBD1 (5 bases). Germline V gives CDR1 LGHNA, CDR2 YNFKEQ. V was trimmed by 5 bases and J by 2 bases, leaving 10 bases between them. The CDR3 runs 13 residues. CDR3 protein: CASSSDSAYEQYF. The CDR3 coding sequence is TGTGCCAGCAGCTCAGACAGTGCCTACGAGCAGTACTTC.

In DNA, the CDR3 is TGCGCCAGCAGCCAAGTCCCAGGGACAATCTCCTACGAGCAGTACTTC. This codes for CASSQVPGTISYEQYF. The chain links TRBV4-1 to TRBJ2-7, with D perhaps matching TRBD1 (6 bases). In germline, CDR1 is MGHRA, CDR2 YSYEKL. CDR3 length equals 16 residues. Trimming left V 1 base short and J 0 bases short, with 13 bases between.

This chain links TRBV9 with TRBJ1-3; D remains unclear. Trimming took 0 bases from V and 2 from J, leaving 6 bases between them. The germline V gene has CDR1 SGDLS and CDR2 YYNGEE. The CDR3 extends over 14 amino acids. The CDR3 reads CASSVGGAGNTIYF. The CDR3 coding sequence is TGTGCCAGCAGCGTAGGCGGAGCTGGAAACACCATATATTTT.

The rearrangement links TRBV20-1 to TRBJ2-7; 8 nucleotides line up with TRBD2. The germline CDR1 and CDR2 sequences are DFQATT and SNEGSKA (reference sequence). The junction had 7 bases not matched to a gene; V was cut back by 6 bases and J by 9 bases. The CDR3 loop spans 11 amino acids. The CDR3 nucleotides read TGCAGTGCCCCCGGGGGGGGACTGCAGTACTTC. This translates into CSAPGGGLQYF.

This chain uses TRBV11-1 with TRBJ2-5; a weak D match, TRBD1 (7 bases). V was shortened by 5 bases and J by 0 bases, with 10 bases between the two germline ends. Germline assignment: CDR1 SGHAT and CDR2 FQDESV (reference sequence). The CDR3 runs 14 residues. CDR3: CASSGGTDQETQYF. The CDR3 DNA follows: TGTGCCAGCAGCGGCGGGACAGACCAAGAGACCCAGTACTTC. Combining the CDR3 with reference TRBV11-1 and TRBJ2-5 gives the whole variable domain EAEVAQSPRYKITEKSQAVAFWCDPISGHATLYWYRQILGQGPELLVQFQDESVVDDSQLPKDRFSAERLKGVDSTLKIQPAELGDSAMYLCASSGGTDQETQYFGPGTRLLVL.

The rearrangement links TRBV29-1 to TRBJ2-1, with unresolved D. The CDR3 runs 16 residues. The germline V gene has CDR1 SQVTM and CDR2 ANQGSEA. The ends were cut back, 3 bases at V and 4 bases at J, with 19 bases in the middle. Written as DNA, the CDR3 is TGCAGCGTTGAGGGCAGCGCCCAGTACCAATACAATGAGCAGTTCTTC. It yields the protein CSVEGSAQYQYNEQFF.

The rearrangement links TRBV27 to TRBJ1-5; 8 bases align to TRBD1. Germline CDR1 and CDR2: MNHEY and SMNVEV (reference sequence). The CDR3 length is 15 residues. Losses at the gene ends were 5 bases for V and 1 base for J; bases not matched to a gene: 4. The CDR3 here is CASSPRDRSNQPQHF. The CDR3 bases are TGTGCCAGCAGTCCCCGGGACAGGAGCAATCAGCCCCAGCATTTT.

Concerning this clone: Distinct nucleotide sequences in the sample also encode this CDR3. The V call is TRBV7-9, the J call TRBJ2-7, with D perhaps matching TRBD1 or TRBD2 (5 bases each). Germline V CDR1 and CDR2: SEHNR, FQNEAQ (reference sequence). The CDR3 is made up of 14 amino acids. The V end was cut by 5 bases, the J end by 2 bases, with 13 bases between. CDR3 sequence (DNA): TGTGCCAGCAGCACTACTGGGGGAGCCTACGAGCAGTACTTC. It specifies CASSTTGGAYEQYF. The full variable domain, completed using reference TRBV7-9 and TRBJ2-7, is DTGVSQNPRHKITKRGQNVTFRCDPISEHNRLYWYRQTLGQGPEFLTYFQNEAQLEKSRLLSDRFSAERPKGSFSTLEIQRTEQGDSAMYLCASSTTGGAYEQYFGPGTRLTVT.

This clone was counted once. The chain combines TRBV4-3 with TRBJ2-3, with 8 bases lining up with TRBD2. Trimming at V came to 0 bases and at J to 7 bases, leaving 6 bases not matched to a gene. The CDR3 length is 15 residues. The germline gives CDR1 LGHNA, CDR2 YSLEER. CDR3 bases: TGCGCCAGCAGCCAAGATCGGGGGGGCCCGAATACGCAGTATTTT. Its translation is CASSQDRGGPNTQYF.

As for this clone: Other nucleotide sequences from this sample produce the same CDR3. This rearrangement joins TRBV6-5 to TRBJ2-2; a weak D match, TRBD2 (6 bases). This CDR3 has 14 residues. Looked up from germline, CDR1 is MNHEY and CDR2 is SVGAGI. V was shortened by 2 bases and J by 6 bases, with 10 bases between the two germline ends. The CDR3 here is CASSYGAGPGELFF. In DNA, the CDR3 is TGTGCCAGCAGTTACGGTGCGGGACCCGGGGAGCTGTTTTTT.

This sequence joins TRBV6-6 and TRBJ1-2; a weak D match, TRBD1 (6 bases). This CDR3 contains 15 residues. Trimming stripped 2 bases from V and 6 bases from J, with 16 bases between. Germline V gene sequence: CDR1 MNHNY, CDR2 SVGAGI (reference sequence). As DNA, the CDR3 is TGTGCCAGCAGTTACGGTACAGGGATGGTAAATGGCTACACCTTC. Amino acid sequence: CASSYGTGMVNGYTF.

The chain links TRBV27 to TRBJ2-5; possibly TRBD1 or TRBD2 for D (5 bases each). The V end lost 6 bases, the J end lost 5 bases, and 19 bases lay between the germline ends. Germline loops: CDR1 MNHEY, CDR2 SMNVEV (reference sequence). The CDR3 runs 15 residues. CDR3: CASSLGVGELETQYF. The CDR3 nucleotides read TGTGCCAGCAGCCTAGGGGTGGGGGAGTTGGAGACCCAGTACTTC.